This T cell receptor (beta chain) was found in a study of shared clonotypes between healthy human individuals. Notes on the study in general: The study found about 5% of naive CD4 clonotypes shared across a few donors. Sorted-subset samples were not fully sequenced, rarefaction indicated. Naive subsets generally exceeded memory subsets in estimated richness.

Negatively enriched CD4+ T cells were divided by CD45RA into naive and memory. Looked up from germline, CDR1 is SGDLS and CDR2 is YYNGEE. The CDR3 is made up of 14 amino acids. The V end was cut by 3 bases, the J end by 8 bases, with 17 bases between. Details on this clone: Its antigen remains unidentified.

Here immunoSEQ multiplex PCR was the method, and the copy in TCRdb shows in-frame clones only, minus some. The top ten hold under 0.45% of the sample, which has 2.3 million or so clones, over 90% seen once. The clonotype comes from a man younger than 35 in good health. Some clones in this sample may be carry-over from other donors' samples. The material sequenced was naive CD4+ T cells from PBMCs. Stated subset: CD45RA+ positively selected. The chain recombines TRBV9 with TRBJ1-2; tentative D call: TRBD1 (6 bases). CDR3 in amino acids: CASSGGQTSGGYTF. DNA for the CDR3: TGTGCCAGCAGCGGCGGACAGACCTCGGGAGGCTACACCTTC.